This paragraph covers one TCR beta chain sequence. As yet, its antigen is unknown. Data came from immunoSEQ multiplex PCR; TCRdb stores just in-frame clones and leaves some out. The sample carries about 120,000 clones, approximately 88% recorded once. The data belong to a study of T cell responses to AZD1222 COVID-19 vaccine. Study-level results: After two AZD1222 doses, spike-specific TCR breadth and depth rose versus day 0. In a largely white British group with more females than males, clonal diversity was possibly underestimated.

Germline V gives CDR1 WSHSY, CDR2 SAAADI. V lost 8 bases and J 4 bases, leaving 15 bases between the germline ends. The CDR3 extends over 14 amino acids. The source of this sequence is an adult in good health. The sequencing used peripheral blood, collected on day 0 of AZD1222 vaccination. The gene calls are TRBV10-2 and TRBJ2-1, with D possibly matching TRBD1 (6 bases). The CDR3 nucleotides are TGCGCCAGCCGGGACACCAGCCCATACAATGAGCAGTTCTTC. As protein: CASRDTSPYNEQFF.